The next 29 T cell receptor beta chains were all read from a single sample in a study of esophageal squamous cell carcinoma under preoperative chemotherapy. Noted time point: before preoperative PTX-NDP chemotherapy. TCRdb re-analysed the PCR reads in MiXCR, keeping a single row per CDR3 protein. Of 15,000 to 20,000 distinct CDR3 sequences in the sample, approximately 48% are singletons; the top ten hold about 27%. The sample was taken from a patient given preoperative chemotherapy. Source of these receptors: a human donor with esophageal squamous cell carcinoma. The donor label of this sample is uncertain.

The sample holds a few counts of this clonotype. The chain couples TRBV12-3 or TRBV12-4 to TRBJ2-1; perhaps TRBD1 as D (6 bases). The J call may be incorrect, as the DNA end agrees better with TRBJ2-7. This CDR3 is 13 amino acids long. CDR3 bases: TGTGCCAGCAGTCGGGACATCTACAATGAGCAGTACTTC. It yields the protein CASSRDIYNEQYF.

The chain couples TRBV12-5 to TRBJ2-7, with D hard to call. Germline-derived CDR1 and CDR2 are LGHNT and FRNRAP. This CDR3 comprises 13 residues. The CDR3 sequence: CVLHPCLYYEQYF. The CDR3 DNA sequence: TGTGTCTTACATCCGTGCCTATACTACGAGCAGTACTTC. The whole variable domain, filled in from reference TRBV12-5 and TRBJ2-7, reads DARVTQTPRHKVTEMGQEVTMRCQPILGHNTVFWYRQTMMQGLELLAYFRNRAPLDDSGMPKDRFSAEMPDATLATLKIQPSEPRDSAVYFCVLHPCLYYEQYFGPGTRLTVT.

Regarding this clonotype: The CDR3 ends on some other residue instead of the conserved phenylalanine or tryptophan, so this is likely a read error. The chain employs TRBV6-1 and TRBJ1-2, with D unclear. The ends were cut back, 6 bases at V and 0 bases at J, with 11 bases in the middle. The CDR3 runs 14 residues. The V gene's germline CDR1 is MNHNS and CDR2 SASEGT. This CDR3 reads CASRLTGTNYGYTI. The CDR3, as DNA: TGTGCCAGCAGGCTGACCGGAACTAACTATGGCTACACCATC.

Of note for this clonotype: A read error is likely, as this CDR3 ends without the conserved phenylalanine or tryptophan. The chain uses TRBV27 and TRBJ2-5; D is ambiguous. This CDR3 has 12 amino acids. Germline-derived CDR1 and CDR2 are MNHEY and SMNVEV (reference sequence). The ends were cut back, 3 bases at V and 1 base at J, with 3 bases in the middle. CDR3 region: CASSFLQETQYS. The CDR3 DNA follows: TGTGCCAGCAGTTTCCTCCAAGAGACCCAGTACTCG.

The CDR3 region is CASSLTESYNEQFF. DNA for the CDR3: TGTGCCAGCAGCTTAACCGAGTCCTACAATGAGCAGTTCTTC. The chain is built from TRBV7-9 and TRBJ2-1, with D unresolved. CDR1 is SEHNR and CDR2 is FQNEAQ in the germline V gene (reference sequence). The CDR3 runs 14 residues. Deletions cut 2 bases from V and 1 base from J, with 6 bases between.

The chain uses TRBV7-3 and TRBJ2-1, with D tentatively TRBD1 or TRBD2 (5 bases each). Germline V lookup: CDR1 SGHTA, CDR2 FQGTGA. Trimming left V 3 bases short and J 3 bases short, with 12 bases between. The CDR3 totals 15 residues. CDR3 nucleotides: TGTGCCAGCAGCTTTGGTCGGGACCGCTACAATGAGCAGTTCTTC. Amino acids: CASSFGRDRYNEQFF.

This clonotype appeared a single time. The chain uses TRBV7-9 and TRBJ2-1; a weak D match, TRBD2 (5 bases). The J call may be in error: the DNA end matches TRBJ2-7 better. The CDR3 sequence is 15 residues long. Germline CDR1 and CDR2: SEHNR and FQNEAQ (reference sequence). CDR3: CASSLEGGFTYEQYF. The CDR3, as DNA: TGTGCCAGCAGCTTAGAGGGCGGGTTTACCTACGAGCAGTACTTC.

V usage is TRBV6-5 and J usage is TRBJ2-1; 7 bases align to TRBD2. The trim removed 4 bases at V and 13 bases at J, leaving 16 bases unmatched. In germline, CDR1 is MNHEY, CDR2 SVGAGI. The CDR3 totals 15 residues. The CDR3 region is CASSSWGGEQETQFF. For the CDR3, the DNA is TGTGCCAGCAGTTCATGGGGGGGGGAGCAAGAGACCCAGTTCTTC.

This sequence joins TRBV27 and TRBJ2-1; D ambiguous. Matching the DNA end better, TRBJ2-7 makes the J call doubtful. The germline V gene encodes CDR1 MNHEY and CDR2 SMNVEV (reference sequence). CDR3 size: 12 residues. CDR3 in DNA: TGTGCCAGCAGTCACAAGAGGTACGAGCAGTACTTC. Encoded protein: CASSHKRYEQYF.

This clonotype was detected ten times or more. This chain uses TRBV27 with TRBJ2-1, with a possible D match to TRBD2 (5 bases). V dropped 8 bases and J dropped 2 bases, with 13 bases sitting between them. Germline V gene sequence: CDR1 MNHEY, CDR2 SMNVEV (reference sequence). The CDR3 sequence is 14 residues long. CDR3 residues: CASSPYGTYNEQFF. The CDR3 nucleotides are TGTGCCAGCTCCCCTTACGGGACCTACAATGAGCAGTTCTTC.

This clonotype was recorded a few times. This rearrangement joins TRBV15 to TRBJ1-2; D may be TRBD1 (6 bases). V dropped 0 bases and J dropped 7 bases, with 15 bases sitting between them. In germline, CDR1 is LNHNV, CDR2 YYDKDF (reference sequence). CDR3 length equals 15 residues. The CDR3 is CATSRDRGGVFGYTF. The CDR3 DNA follows: TGTGCCACCAGCAGAGATAGAGGGGGGGTTTTTGGCTACACCTTC.

The chain joins TRBV6-1 to TRBJ2-3, with a possible D match to TRBD2 (6 bases). The tail of the sequence fits TRBJ2-7 better, so the J call may be wrong. The CDR3 extends over 16 amino acids. Germline V gene data show CDR1 as MNHNS and CDR2 as SASEGT. The CDR3 protein is CASSAFGRDGKDTQYF. The DNA of the CDR3 is TGTGCCAGCAGTGCGTTCGGGCGGGACGGCAAAGATACGCAGTACTTC.

Of note for this clonotype: A junction end diverges from the germline sequence, so it may reflect a read error. This chain uses TRBV12-3 or TRBV12-4 with TRBJ2-5; tentatively, D is TRBD1 (5 bases). This CDR3 has 15 amino acids. This chain's CDR3 is CASSFQTVLQASQLF. The CDR3 DNA follows: TGTGCCAGCAGTTTTCAGACAGTACTTCAAGCGTCCCAACTCTTC.

This chain connects TRBV10-3 to TRBJ2-3; 10 bases line up with TRBD2. V dropped 4 bases and J dropped 6; count of bases not matched to a gene: 7. CDR1 is ENHRY, CDR2 SYGVKD, per germline. This CDR3 is built from 15 residues. The CDR3 sequence is CAISGSSGSRDTQYF. CDR3 coding DNA: TGTGCCATCAGTGGGTCTAGCGGGAGCAGGGATACGCAGTATTTT.

The sample holds many counts of this clonotype. This chain joins TRBV12-3 or TRBV12-4 and TRBJ1-2; 8 bases map to TRBD1. J lost 7 bases, V lost 5 bases, and 9 bases had no gene match. The CDR3 is 14 residues long. CDR3 nucleotide sequence: TGTGCCAGCAGTCCCAGGGGGCAGATTACTGGCTACACCTTC. It encodes CASSPRGQITGYTF.

In its sample, this clonotype was seen once. CDR3 amino acids: CSAVGRSGRYEQFF. DNA of the CDR3: TGCAGTGCAGTCGGCCGTAGCGGGAGGTATGAGCAGTTCTTC. The chain carries TRBV20-1 and TRBJ2-1; the match to TRBD2 covers 10 bases. Germline V gene lookup returns CDR1 DFQATT and CDR2 SNEGSKA (reference sequence). CDR3 length: 14 amino acids. With V trimmed by 6 bases and J by 8 bases, 10 bases remained unmatched.

This clonotype was counted ten times or more. The rearrangement joins TRBV11-3 to TRBJ2-7; 7 nucleotides align to TRBD1. CDR3 length equals 15 residues. In germline, CDR1 is SGHNT, CDR2 YENEEA. V was pared by 3 bases and J by 1 base, with 6 bases of the junction left unmatched. The CDR3 is CASSFSGTASYEQYF. The CDR3 DNA follows: TGTGCCAGCAGCTTTTCCGGGACAGCATCCTACGAGCAGTACTTC.

The table lists this clonotype with a few counts. The V gene is TRBV11-3, the J gene TRBJ2-1; D is perhaps TRBD2 (6 bases). The CDR3 contains 11 residues. Germline V gene sequence: CDR1 SGHNT, CDR2 YENEEA. V lost 3 bases, J lost 9 bases, and 6 bases lay in between. The CDR3 spells CASSFGGEQFF. CDR3 in DNA: TGTGCCAGCAGCTTCGGGGGTGAGCAGTTCTTC.

This clonotype came up a few times. The rearrangement uses TRBV7-2 and TRBJ2-3, with unresolved D. Germline lookup yields CDR1 SGHTA and CDR2 FQGNSA. The CDR3 loop spans 14 amino acids. V was trimmed by 7 bases and J by 1 base, leaving 12 bases between them. The CDR3 protein is CASTEHRGTDTQYF. CDR3 bases: TGTGCCAGCACCGAACATCGGGGCACAGATACGCAGTATTTT.

DNA for the CDR3: TGTGCCAGCAGCTTCTTCGGGGGAGAGACCCAGTACTTC. As protein: CASSFFGGETQYF. This chain connects TRBV7-8 to TRBJ2-5, with D possibly TRBD2 on 6 matching bases. Trimming cost V 3 bases and J 4 bases, with 9 bases left between them. The CDR3 sequence is 13 residues long. Germline-derived CDR1 and CDR2 are SGHVS and FQNEAQ.

V usage is TRBV6-1 and J usage is TRBJ2-4; 9 bases line up with TRBD2. The assigned J gene may be wrong: the sequence end matches TRBJ2-1 better. The CDR3 covers 15 residues. Germline V CDR1 and CDR2: MNHNS, SASEGT. The CDR3 protein is CASSDPGLALREQFF. CDR3 nucleotides: TGTGCCAGCAGTGACCCGGGACTAGCTCTTAGGGAGCAGTTCTTC.

This clonotype was seen only a few times. The CDR3 DNA sequence: TGTGCCAGCGGGCGGACAGGGGGCGTCGAGCAGTACTTC. Translating it yields CASGRTGGVEQYF. The gene calls are TRBV6-1 and TRBJ2-7; TRBD1 agrees at 11 bases. This CDR3 is built from 13 residues. Germline CDR1 and CDR2: MNHNS and SASEGT. Trimming at V came to 8 bases and at J to 6 bases, leaving 6 bases not matched to a gene.

V gene TRBV10-3 combines with J gene TRBJ1-2; D might be TRBD1 (5 bases). The V and J ends lost 6 bases and 3 bases respectively, with 14 bases between them. This CDR3 is 14 amino acids long. Germline V gene lookup returns CDR1 ENHRY and CDR2 SYGVKD. The CDR3 nucleotides read TGTGCCATCAGGGGCAATTTAGGGGACTATGGCTACACCTTC. Protein sequence: CAIRGNLGDYGYTF.

This chain joins TRBV5-8 and TRBJ2-2, with TRBD2 matching over 7 bases. CDR3 size: 13 residues. The trim removed 3 bases at V and 7 bases at J, leaving 3 bases unmatched. Germline lookup yields CDR1 SGHTS and CDR2 YDEGEE. CDR3 residues: CASSWSGIGELFF. The CDR3 nucleotides are TGTGCCAGCAGCTGGAGCGGGATCGGGGAGCTGTTTTTT.

The V call is TRBV7-2, the J call TRBJ2-1, with D possibly being TRBD1 (6 bases). The V gene lost 5 bases and the J gene lost 5 bases, with 13 bases spanning the gap. Looked up from germline, CDR1 is SGHTA and CDR2 is FQGNSA. The CDR3 has 14 amino acids. CDR3 loop: CASSIYRDHNEQFF. The CDR3 region has the DNA TGTGCCAGCAGCATATACAGGGATCACAATGAGCAGTTCTTC.

This clonotype was seen only a few times. The chain employs TRBV19 and TRBJ2-3; 10 bases are shared with TRBD2. CDR1 LNHDA and CDR2 SQIVND come from the germline V gene (reference sequence). Unmatched junction bases numbered 8, after V lost 5 bases and J lost 0 bases. This CDR3 contains 17 residues. The CDR3 is CASSFPGLAASTDTQYF. The CDR3 DNA follows: TGTGCCAGTAGTTTCCCCGGACTAGCGGCTAGCACAGATACGCAGTATTTT.

This chain joins TRBV28 and TRBJ2-1; TRBD1 matches 10 bases. CDR3 length equals 16 residues. The V gene end was trimmed by 0 bases and the J gene end by 6 bases; junction bases not matched to a gene: 5. Germline CDR1 reads MDHEN; CDR2 reads SYDVKM. CDR3 sequence (DNA): TGTGCCAGCAGTTTATGGGGCGACAGGGGGCGCAATGAGCAGTTCTTC. Protein sequence: CASSLWGDRGRNEQFF.

CDR3 sequence: CASSLNEETQYF. In nucleotides, the CDR3 is TGTGCCAGCAGTTTAAACGAAGAGACCCAGTACTTC. This chain uses TRBV12-3 or TRBV12-4 with TRBJ2-4; D gene unclear. The J call may be incorrect, as the DNA end agrees better with TRBJ2-5. The CDR3 is 12 amino acids.

This clonotype was picked up many times. Here the CDR3 reads CASSQFTGGDYEQYF. The CDR3 nucleotides are TGTGCCAGCAGTCAATTCACTGGCGGGGACTACGAGCAGTACTTC. This sequence joins TRBV27 and TRBJ2-7; tentative D call: TRBD2 (6 bases). Per the germline V gene, CDR1 is MNHEY and CDR2 is SMNVEV (reference sequence). Trimming left V 5 bases short and J 3 bases short, with 17 bases between. The CDR3 has 15 residues.